These T cell receptor beta chains were read from a single sample in a study of blood T cell repertoires in COVID-19. The method was immunoSEQ multiplex PCR; TCRdb's version includes in-frame clones alone and lacks a portion of them. There are about 50,000 clones in the sample; approximately 85% occur only once, and around a sixth lies in the top ten. The sample consisted of peripheral blood. The receptors derive from a human donor in a cohort sampled during active COVID-19. The donor label of this sample is uncertain. The conserved cysteine and the conserved F or W are not part of the CDR3 here.

V | CDR3
TRBV5-1 | ASSLGRTGTAGELF
TRBV28 | ASSSQGTQETQY
TRBV7-2 | ASSLVGTSGYSYEQY
TRBV3-1/TRBV3-2 | ASSRDRGFRTDTQY
TRBV27 | ASSLPRGGGYT
TRBV2 | ATRRDRGAPNTEAF
TRBV18 | ASSPSGSIDYT
TRBV6-5 | ATSRPGGYEQY
TRBV28 | ASSLLGGAGKTGELF
TRBV19 | ASERQGYTGELF
TRBV13 | ASSLDRTYEQY